This TCR beta chain was identified during a study of PD-1 blockade in mismatch repair-deficient tumors. Study outcomes and limitations: Tumor-resident clones, often undetectable pretreatment in blood, expanded then contracted after pembrolizumab.

Mismatch repair deficiency was confirmed in all patients, by PCR or immunohistochemistry. TCR sequencing covered a few patients who responded to pembrolizumab. Comment on this clone: The target antigen is unknown.

The assay was immunoSEQ multiplex PCR, and TCRdb's table has in-frame clones only and misses some. The sample comprises fewer than 100,000 clones, 81% of which are singletons, and about 2.6% rests with the top ten. Sequencing used peripheral blood, obtained 12 weeks after starting pembrolizumab. The origin of this receptor is an adult with mismatch repair-deficient cancer.

The CDR3 reads CASSQDTATVRTDTQYF. The CDR3 region has the DNA TGCGCCAGCAGCCAAGATACTGCCACAGTGCGCACAGATACGCAGTATTTT. The V and J genes are TRBV4-3 and TRBJ2-3; no clear D gene. Germline V gene data show CDR1 as LGHNA and CDR2 as YSLEER. V was cut by 0 bases and J by 1 base, with 14 bases left in between. CDR3 length equals 17 residues.